A selection of T cell receptor beta chains follows, all from one sample in a study of CD8 T cells in Susac syndrome. TCRdb re-called the immunoSEQ multiplex PCR reads through MiXCR, storing one row per CDR3 protein. Of some 140,000 distinct CDR3 sequences listed, just under 95% are singletons. The material sequenced was CD8+ T cells from PBMCs. These receptors all come from a human donor with Susac syndrome. The CDR3 runs from the conserved cysteine through the conserved F or W. Each record gives: CDR3 DNA, CDR3 protein, V gene, D gene, clone size, J gene. A D gene is named only where the DNA matches it firmly. The size entry is marked missing in some rows and otherwise reads once, few, many or a size class.

CDR3nt: TGTGCCAGCAGTTACATTTCCTACGAGCAGTACTTC
CDR3aa: CASSYISYEQYF
v_gene: TRBV6-2/TRBV6-3
d_gene: .
abundance: .
j_gene: TRBJ2-7

CDR3nt: TGCAGTGCTAGAGACGACAGGGAAGTCAACACCATATATTTT
CDR3aa: CSARDDREVNTIYF
v_gene: TRBV20-1
d_gene: TRBD1
abundance: .
j_gene: TRBJ1-3

CDR3nt: TGTGCCATCAGTGAGGACGTAGGGACAGCCTACGAGCAGTACTTC
CDR3aa: CAISEDVGTAYEQYF
v_gene: TRBV10-3
d_gene: TRBD1
abundance: .
j_gene: TRBJ2-7

CDR3nt: TGCAGTGCTAGACACGGGAGCGACGAGCAGTACTTC
CDR3aa: CSARHGSDEQYF
v_gene: TRBV20-1
d_gene: .
abundance: .
j_gene: TRBJ2-7

CDR3nt: TGTGCCTGGAGTCCTGGGGGGGGATCGAACACCGGGGAGCTGTTTTTT
CDR3aa: CAWSPGGGSNTGELFF
v_gene: TRBV30
d_gene: TRBD2
abundance: .
j_gene: TRBJ2-2

CDR3nt: TGTGCCAGCAGCGTCGGAGCGGGAGGGCCCACCGGGGAGCTGTTTTTT
CDR3aa: CASSVGAGGPTGELFF
v_gene: TRBV9
d_gene: TRBD2
abundance: .
j_gene: TRBJ2-2

CDR3nt: TGTGCCAGCAGTGGGGGCCTCCGGGAGGGAACAGATACGCAGTATTTT
CDR3aa: CASSGGLREGTDTQYF
v_gene: TRBV27
d_gene: TRBD2
abundance: .
j_gene: TRBJ2-3

CDR3nt: TGTGCCAGCAGTTTCGCCTGGGTTAACACCTACGAGCAGTACTTC
CDR3aa: CASSFAWVNTYEQYF
v_gene: TRBV12-3/TRBV12-4
d_gene: .
abundance: .
j_gene: TRBJ2-7

CDR3nt: TGTGCCAGCAGCCTCACAGGGTTGGCCACCGGGGAGCTGTTTTTT
CDR3aa: CASSLTGLATGELFF
v_gene: TRBV6-5
d_gene: .
abundance: .
j_gene: TRBJ2-2

CDR3nt: TGTGCCAGCAGTCCTGTAGCGGGAGGGCCCTACGAGCAGTACTTC
CDR3aa: CASSPVAGGPYEQYF
v_gene: TRBV27
d_gene: TRBD2
abundance: .
j_gene: TRBJ2-7

CDR3nt: TGTGCCAGTAGCCAGCTACTGCACGGGACAGTCTACGAGCAGTACTTC
CDR3aa: CASSQLLHGTVYEQYF
v_gene: TRBV19
d_gene: TRBD1
abundance: .
j_gene: TRBJ2-7

CDR3nt: TGCAGTGCTAGCCAGATTAGCGGGTACAATGAGCAGTTCTTC
CDR3aa: CSASQISGYNEQFF
v_gene: TRBV20-1
d_gene: TRBD2
abundance: once
j_gene: TRBJ2-1

CDR3nt: TGTGCCAGCAGCTTGGGCAGGACGTATGGCTACACCTTC
CDR3aa: CASSLGRTYGYTF
v_gene: TRBV5-6
d_gene: .
abundance: .
j_gene: TRBJ1-2

CDR3nt: TGTGCCAGCAGTTTATCGTCAGGAATGGCTAATGGCTACACCTTC
CDR3aa: CASSLSSGMANGYTF
v_gene: TRBV27
d_gene: .
abundance: once
j_gene: TRBJ1-2

CDR3nt: TGTGCCAGCAGTGAATACACAGGTCCAACCGTACGGGGCTACACCTTC
CDR3aa: CASSEYTGPTVRGYTF
v_gene: TRBV2
d_gene: .
abundance: .
j_gene: TRBJ1-2

CDR3nt: TGTGCCAGCAGCGCAGAAATGACAGGGGGTATCCAAGAGACCCAGTACTTC
CDR3aa: CASSAEMTGGIQETQYF
v_gene: TRBV9
d_gene: TRBD1
abundance: .
j_gene: TRBJ2-5

CDR3nt: TGTGCCAGTAAACCTAGCGGGAGTAGTGCAGATACGCAGTATTTT
CDR3aa: CASKPSGSSADTQYF
v_gene: TRBV12-3/TRBV12-4
d_gene: TRBD2
abundance: .
j_gene: TRBJ2-3

CDR3nt: TGTGCCAGCAGTTACTCGGCGTTGCTAGCGGGATCACGGGATACGCAGTATTTT
CDR3aa: CASSYSALLAGSRDTQYF
v_gene: TRBV6-5
d_gene: TRBD2
abundance: .
j_gene: TRBJ2-3

CDR3nt: TGCAGTGCTAGTTGGGCCGGCGGGAGAGCTGACAATGAGCAGTTCTTC
CDR3aa: CSASWAGGRADNEQFF
v_gene: TRBV20-1
d_gene: TRBD2
abundance: .
j_gene: TRBJ2-1

CDR3nt: TGTGCCAGCAGCGTCGGGACAGAGAGCTCCTACGAGCAGTACTTC
CDR3aa: CASSVGTESSYEQYF
v_gene: TRBV7-9
d_gene: TRBD1
abundance: .
j_gene: TRBJ2-7

CDR3nt: TGCGCCAGCAGCCAAGCCAGACCGGATACGCAGTATTTT
CDR3aa: CASSQARPDTQYF
v_gene: TRBV4-1
d_gene: .
abundance: .
j_gene: TRBJ2-3

CDR3nt: TGTGCCAGCAGTCGGACAGGGGTTGGGAACTATGGCTACACCTTC
CDR3aa: CASSRTGVGNYGYTF
v_gene: TRBV27
d_gene: TRBD1
abundance: .
j_gene: TRBJ1-2

CDR3nt: TGTGCCAGCAGCCACAAGGGACTAGCGGGAGGAACGGACAATGAGCAGTTCTTC
CDR3aa: CASSHKGLAGGTDNEQFF
v_gene: TRBV9
d_gene: TRBD2
abundance: .
j_gene: TRBJ2-1

CDR3nt: TGTGCCAGCAGTTTTGTAGCAGGGGCGAACACTGAAGCTTTCTTT
CDR3aa: CASSFVAGANTEAFF
v_gene: TRBV28
d_gene: .
abundance: .
j_gene: TRBJ1-1

CDR3nt: TGTGCCAGCAGCTTGTACTATGGGAAGGGGGCCGGAGGTGACTACGAGCAGTACTTC
CDR3aa: CASSLYYGKGAGGDYEQYF
v_gene: TRBV5-6
d_gene: TRBD1
abundance: .
j_gene: TRBJ2-7

CDR3nt: TGTGCCAGCAGTTACTCGTGGACGCTGGCGAACACCGGGGAGCTGTTTTTT
CDR3aa: CASSYSWTLANTGELFF
v_gene: TRBV6-5
d_gene: .
abundance: .
j_gene: TRBJ2-2

CDR3nt: TGTGCCAGCAGCGTTTTGGCCGGGGAGCTGTTTTTT
CDR3aa: CASSVLAGELFF
v_gene: TRBV9
d_gene: .
abundance: once
j_gene: TRBJ2-2

CDR3nt: TGTGCCACCAGTAACGGACTAGCGGATTACAATGAGCAGTTCTTC
CDR3aa: CATSNGLADYNEQFF
v_gene: TRBV24-1
d_gene: TRBD2
abundance: .
j_gene: TRBJ2-1

CDR3nt: TGTGCCAGCAGCCAGACTAGAAATACAGATACGCAGTATTTT
CDR3aa: CASSQTRNTDTQYF
v_gene: TRBV14
d_gene: .
abundance: .
j_gene: TRBJ2-3

CDR3nt: TGTGCCAGCAGCGTTACAGATCAAGGCTACACCTTC
CDR3aa: CASSVTDQGYTF
v_gene: TRBV9
d_gene: .
abundance: .
j_gene: TRBJ1-2

CDR3nt: TGTGCCAGCAGCTTCGGCCTGGGGCCTACGGAGACCCAGTACTTC
CDR3aa: CASSFGLGPTETQYF
v_gene: TRBV5-4
d_gene: .
abundance: once
j_gene: TRBJ2-5

CDR3nt: TGTGCCAGCAGCGTAGGAGATTTAGGCCTCGGGCAGTTCTTC
CDR3aa: CASSVGDLGLGQFF
v_gene: TRBV9
d_gene: .
abundance: .
j_gene: TRBJ2-1

CDR3nt: TGTGCCAGCTCACCCGAAATCAAAAACATTCAGTACTTC
CDR3aa: CASSPEIKNIQYF
v_gene: TRBV18
d_gene: .
abundance: .
j_gene: TRBJ2-4

CDR3nt: TGTGCCACCACGACGTACAGGGGCTCCTACGAGCAGTACTTC
CDR3aa: CATTTYRGSYEQYF
v_gene: TRBV11-2
d_gene: TRBD1
abundance: once
j_gene: TRBJ2-7

CDR3nt: TGTGCCAGCAGTCCCGACTACCGTCTGGGGTACGAGCAGTACTTC
CDR3aa: CASSPDYRLGYEQYF
v_gene: TRBV27
d_gene: .
abundance: .
j_gene: TRBJ2-7

CDR3nt: TGTGCCAGGATTGGCAGGAGCAATCAGCCCCAGCATTTT
CDR3aa: CARIGRSNQPQHF
v_gene: TRBV11-2
d_gene: .
abundance: .
j_gene: TRBJ1-5

CDR3nt: TGTGCCAGTAGTATAGCGGTCGGGAGCTCCTACAATGAGCAGTTCTTC
CDR3aa: CASSIAVGSSYNEQFF
v_gene: TRBV19
d_gene: .
abundance: .
j_gene: TRBJ2-1

CDR3nt: TGTGCCTGGAGTGTGACAGTAGCGCTTAACACTGAAGCTTTCTTT
CDR3aa: CAWSVTVALNTEAFF
v_gene: TRBV30
d_gene: .
abundance: once
j_gene: TRBJ1-1

CDR3nt: TGTGCCAGCAGGGAGTACGGTAACACTGAAGCTTTCTTT
CDR3aa: CASREYGNTEAFF
v_gene: TRBV2
d_gene: .
abundance: .
j_gene: TRBJ1-1

CDR3nt: TGTGCCAGCAGCAGGCTCCCCGCACCAACCAGGTCCTACAATGAGCAGTTCTTC
CDR3aa: CASSRLPAPTRSYNEQFF
v_gene: TRBV21-1
d_gene: .
abundance: .
j_gene: TRBJ2-1

CDR3nt: TGTGCCAGCAGCTTGGGGGATGGGGAGACCCAGTACTTC
CDR3aa: CASSLGDGETQYF
v_gene: TRBV7-3
d_gene: .
abundance: .
j_gene: TRBJ2-5

CDR3nt: TGTGCCAGCAGTGGACACAGGGGGGAGACCCAGTACTTC
CDR3aa: CASSGHRGETQYF
v_gene: TRBV2
d_gene: TRBD1
abundance: .
j_gene: TRBJ2-5

CDR3nt: TGTGCCAGCAGCTTAGTACGGAGCGGAGAGCAGTTCTTC
CDR3aa: CASSLVRSGEQFF
v_gene: TRBV11-2
d_gene: .
abundance: once
j_gene: TRBJ2-1

CDR3nt: TGTGCCAGTAAGGGACAGGCCTACAATGAGCAGTTCTTC
CDR3aa: CASKGQAYNEQFF
v_gene: TRBV19
d_gene: TRBD1
abundance: .
j_gene: TRBJ2-1

CDR3nt: TGTGCCAGCAGCCAAGAAGATGTTTTCTACGAGCAGTACTTC
CDR3aa: CASSQEDVFYEQYF
v_gene: TRBV3-1
d_gene: .
abundance: .
j_gene: TRBJ2-7

CDR3nt: TGTGCCAGCAGTGAGGAGGTCCAGCACAATGAGCAGTTCTTC
CDR3aa: CASSEEVQHNEQFF
v_gene: TRBV25-1
d_gene: .
abundance: once
j_gene: TRBJ2-1

CDR3nt: TGTGCCAGCAGCTTAGGCGGCAGAACTAACTATGGCTACACCTTC
CDR3aa: CASSLGGRTNYGYTF
v_gene: TRBV7-8
d_gene: .
abundance: .
j_gene: TRBJ1-2

CDR3nt: TGTGCCGGACAAGACAGTAATGAAAAACTGTTTTTT
CDR3aa: CAGQDSNEKLFF
v_gene: TRBV7-9
d_gene: .
abundance: .
j_gene: TRBJ1-4